A selection of T cell receptor beta chains follows, all from one sample in a study of blood T cell repertoires in COVID-19. Repertoires were generated with immunoSEQ multiplex PCR, while TCRdb's copy carries only in-frame clones and drops some. The sample consists of about 33,000 clones, approximately 81% of them appearing once. Sequencing was carried out using peripheral blood. These receptor sequences come from a man older than 75 with acute or convalescent COVID-19. The CDR3 runs from the conserved cysteine through the conserved F or W. The order of the fields is clone size, V gene, J gene, CDR3 protein. Size is omitted from some rows. Given values are once, few, many or a class for expanded clones.

>NA|TRBV7-2|TRBJ2-5
CASSLMTSGGALGVTQYF
>few|TRBV3-1/TRBV3-2|TRBJ1-2
CASSRGTGIYGYTF
>NA|TRBV6-6|TRBJ2-4
CASSHNARDLRGYF
>NA|TRBV5-1|TRBJ1-3
CASSLVTASAGNTIYF
>NA|TRBV6-4|TRBJ2-5
CASSDTGGDETQYF
>NA|TRBV11-1|TRBJ1-1
CASSLQDGNTEAFF
>NA|TRBV7-8|TRBJ2-5
CASSPRTSGLQETQYF
>NA|TRBV7-9|TRBJ1-3
CASSYRGQGISGNTIYF
>NA|TRBV7-2|TRBJ1-4
CASSFEDRDKLFF
>NA|TRBV7-2|TRBJ1-1
CASSLWSMNTEAFF
>NA|TRBV29-1|TRBJ2-5
CSVGLGLAGAQETQYF
>NA|TRBV3-1/TRBV3-2|TRBJ1-1
CASSHIPFRVPRGGTEAFF
>NA|TRBV29-1|TRBJ2-2
CSVQSAGRSGELFF
>few|TRBV5-6|TRBJ2-2
CASSFTSGGTGELFF
>NA|TRBV5-6|TRBJ2-5
CASSQTRTDGLATQYF
>NA|TRBV19|TRBJ2-6
CASSGVSSGANVLTF
>NA|TRBV7-9|TRBJ2-2
CASSPASGTQGALGELFF
>NA|TRBV11-3|TRBJ2-1
CASSIGRHEQFF
>NA|TRBV10-1|TRBJ1-5
CASSENSFRPQHF
>NA|TRBV7-2|TRBJ2-1
CASSLIRGNEQFF
>few|TRBV6-5|TRBJ2-5
CASSSPGIETQYF
>NA|TRBV6-2/TRBV6-3|TRBJ2-1
CASSYSGLAGVYNEQFF
>NA|TRBV19|TRBJ2-7
CATQGGNSYEQYF
>NA|TRBV2|TRBJ1-3
CASSEAIGHYLNTIYF
>NA|TRBV19|TRBJ2-1
CASSIPGSGGHNEQFF
>NA|TRBV19|TRBJ1-1
CASTSDGDTEAFF
>once|TRBV11-2|TRBJ1-1
CASSYQGRLAGRGVAFF
>NA|TRBV19|TRBJ2-2
CASSIPGFSGELFF
>once|TRBV11-2|TRBJ1-2
CASSQDRNYGYTF
>NA|TRBV6-4|TRBJ1-2
CASSDQPDSPPSYGYTF
>NA|TRBV11-2|TRBJ1-1
CASSLAPGGSGTEAFF
>NA|TRBV9|TRBJ1-2
CASSVAETGGAYYGYTF
>NA|TRBV7-2|TRBJ2-3
CASSLQRGATDTQYF
>few|TRBV20-1|TRBJ2-3
CSAARTDTQYF
>NA|TRBV9|TRBJ2-1
CASSVGGLARNEQFF
>NA|TRBV29-1|TRBJ2-7
CSVAYRDEQYF
>NA|TRBV12-3/TRBV12-4|TRBJ2-3
CASRPGNTDTQYF
>few|TRBV3-1/TRBV3-2|TRBJ2-7
CASSHHGQYEQYF
>NA|TRBV5-1|TRBJ2-3
CASRPSGHRTDTQYF
>NA|TRBV25-1|TRBJ1-3
CASSVGGTGNTIYF
>NA|TRBV19|TRBJ1-2
CASSMENRMLGGYTF
>NA|TRBV6-5|TRBJ2-7
CASGLSPNSYGQYF
>NA|TRBV6-5|TRBJ2-5
CAISGRGLSKETQYF
>NA|TRBV19|TRBJ2-7
CASSAREGSYEQYF
>NA|TRBV19|TRBJ2-3
CASSPTSDTQYF
>once|TRBV7-9|TRBJ2-1
CACCGDEGRAGPQFF
>once|TRBV6-5|TRBJ1-2
CASSLDRSYGYTF
>once|TRBV5-4|TRBJ2-2
CASSSQQGADTGELFF
>NA|TRBV30|TRBJ2-7
CAWGRGGEQYF
>once|TRBV5-5|TRBJ1-4
CASSAYSATNEKLFF
>NA|TRBV11-3|TRBJ2-1
CASSFSGTEQFF
>NA|TRBV5-6|TRBJ1-1
CASSLAPGGLAFF
>NA|TRBV19|TRBJ2-1
CASSIKLAGGPNEQFF